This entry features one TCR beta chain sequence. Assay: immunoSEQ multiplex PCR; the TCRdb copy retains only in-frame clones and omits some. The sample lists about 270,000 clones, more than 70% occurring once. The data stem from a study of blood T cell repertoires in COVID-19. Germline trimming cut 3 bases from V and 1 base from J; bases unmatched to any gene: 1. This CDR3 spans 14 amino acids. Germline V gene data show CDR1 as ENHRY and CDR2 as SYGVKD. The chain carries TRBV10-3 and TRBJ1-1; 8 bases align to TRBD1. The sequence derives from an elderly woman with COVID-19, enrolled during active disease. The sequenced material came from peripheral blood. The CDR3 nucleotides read TGTGCCATCAGTGACGGGACAGGGAACACTGAAGCTTTCTTT. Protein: CAISDGTGNTEAFF.